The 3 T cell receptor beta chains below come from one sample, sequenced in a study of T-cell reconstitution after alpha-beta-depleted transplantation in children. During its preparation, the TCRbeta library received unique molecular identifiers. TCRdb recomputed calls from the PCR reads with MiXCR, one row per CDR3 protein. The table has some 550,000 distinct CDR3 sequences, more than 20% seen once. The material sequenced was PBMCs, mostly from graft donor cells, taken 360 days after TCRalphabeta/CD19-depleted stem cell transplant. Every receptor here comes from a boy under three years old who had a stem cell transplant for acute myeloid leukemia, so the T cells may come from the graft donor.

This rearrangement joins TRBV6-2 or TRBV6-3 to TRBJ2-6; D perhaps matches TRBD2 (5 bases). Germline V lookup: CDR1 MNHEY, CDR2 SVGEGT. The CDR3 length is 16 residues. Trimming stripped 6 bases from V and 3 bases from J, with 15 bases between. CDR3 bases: TGTGCCAGCAGCCTTGCCGGCGGGCTTGGGGCCAACGTCCTGACTTTC. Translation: CASSLAGGLGANVLTF.

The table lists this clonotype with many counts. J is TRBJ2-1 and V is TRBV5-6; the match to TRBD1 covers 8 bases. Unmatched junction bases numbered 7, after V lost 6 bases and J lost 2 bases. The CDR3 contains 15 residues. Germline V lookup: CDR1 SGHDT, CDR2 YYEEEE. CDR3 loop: CASNTPTGAYNEQFF. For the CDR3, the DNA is TGTGCCAGCAACACTCCGACAGGGGCCTACAATGAGCAGTTCTTC.

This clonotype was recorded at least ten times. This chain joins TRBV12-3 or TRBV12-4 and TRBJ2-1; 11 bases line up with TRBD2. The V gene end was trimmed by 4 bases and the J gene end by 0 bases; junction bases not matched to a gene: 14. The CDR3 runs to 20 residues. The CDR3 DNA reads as TGTGCCAGCAGTTACCACGGTACTAGCGGGGGCCGAAGCTCCTACAATGAGCAGTTCTTC. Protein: CASSYHGTSGGRSSYNEQFF.